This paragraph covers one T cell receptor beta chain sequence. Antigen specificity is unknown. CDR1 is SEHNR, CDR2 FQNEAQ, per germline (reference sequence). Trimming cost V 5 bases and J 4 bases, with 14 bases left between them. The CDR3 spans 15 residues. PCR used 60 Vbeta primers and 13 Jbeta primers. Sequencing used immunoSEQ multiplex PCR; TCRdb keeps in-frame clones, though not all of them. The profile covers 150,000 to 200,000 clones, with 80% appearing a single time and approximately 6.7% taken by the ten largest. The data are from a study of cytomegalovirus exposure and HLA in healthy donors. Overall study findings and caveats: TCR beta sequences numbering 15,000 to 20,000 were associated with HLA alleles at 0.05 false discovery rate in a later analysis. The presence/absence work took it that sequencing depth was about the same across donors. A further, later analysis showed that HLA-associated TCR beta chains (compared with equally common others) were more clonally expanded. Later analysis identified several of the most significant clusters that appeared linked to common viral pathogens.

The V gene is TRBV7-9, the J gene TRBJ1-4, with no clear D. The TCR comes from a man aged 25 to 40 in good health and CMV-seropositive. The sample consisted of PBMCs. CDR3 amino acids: CASSRSGRFNEKLFF. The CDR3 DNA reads TGTGCCAGCAGCCGGAGTGGCAGATTTAATGAAAAACTGTTTTTT.